Following are 10 T cell receptor beta chains from one sample sequenced in a study of CD8+ T cells in alopecia areata. Once RNA had been extracted, it was reverse transcribed into cDNA to act as the sequencing template. The method was immunoSEQ multiplex PCR; TCRdb's version includes in-frame clones alone and lacks a portion of them. The repertoire holds 90,000 to 150,000 clones, around 61% seen once, with approximately 2.6% in the top ten. Sequenced: CD4+ T cells sorted from blood. The receptors were sampled from a human donor in good health.

CDR3 loop: CASSSAAYEQYF. The CDR3 nucleotides read TGTGCCAGCAGTTCAGCAGCCTACGAGCAGTACTTC. This chain links TRBV6-5 with TRBJ2-7; no definite D call. Germline V lookup: CDR1 MNHEY, CDR2 SVGAGI. The V and J ends lost 4 bases and 2 bases respectively, with 6 bases between them. This CDR3 comprises 12 residues.

The gene calls are TRBV19 and TRBJ1-5, with D unclear. The CDR3 spans 13 residues. Germline V gene lookup returns CDR1 LNHDA and CDR2 SQIVND (reference sequence). Trimming stripped 0 bases from V and 5 bases from J, with 5 bases between. CDR3 loop: CASSIEVDQPQHF. The CDR3 region has the DNA TGTGCCAGTAGTATAGAGGTAGATCAGCCCCAGCATTTT.

This clone was recorded a few times. The gene calls are TRBV13 and TRBJ1-1; 8 nucleotides align to TRBD1. The CDR3 is 15 residues long. Germline values: CDR1 PRHDT, CDR2 FYEKMQ (reference sequence). V gave up 5 bases and J gave up 1 base; unmatched junction bases: 6. The CDR3 DNA sequence: TGTGCCAGCAGCCCCGACAGGGGTAGGAACACTGAAGCTTTCTTT. This encodes CASSPDRGRNTEAFF. Using reference TRBV13 and TRBJ1-1 for the parts outside the CDR3, the full variable domain is AAGVIQSPRHLIKEKRETATLKCYPIPRHDTVYWYQQGPGQDPQFLISFYEKMQSDKGSIPDRFSAQQFSDYHSELNMSSLELGDSALYFCASSPDRGRNTEAFFGQGTRLTVV.

The chain carries TRBV2 and TRBJ2-5; 9 bases line up with TRBD2. Trimming cost V 8 bases and J 5 bases; bases outside gene matches: 6. This CDR3 contains 13 residues. Germline CDR1 reads SNHLY; CDR2 reads FYNNEI. The CDR3 DNA follows: TGTGCCAGCTTCGAGCGGGGGGCGGAGACCCAGTACTTC. Encoded protein: CASFERGAETQYF. Combining the CDR3 with reference TRBV2 and TRBJ2-5 gives the whole variable domain EPEVTQTPSHQVTQMGQEVILRCVPISNHLYFYWYRQILGQKVEFLVSFYNNEISEKSEIFDDQFSVERPDGSNFTLKIRSTKLEDSAMYFCASFERGAETQYFGPGTRLLVL.

The rearrangement uses TRBV5-1 and TRBJ2-6, with D unclear. The ends were cut back, 4 bases at V and 4 bases at J, with 9 bases in the middle. There are 14 residues in the CDR3. Germline CDR1 reads SGHRS; CDR2 reads YFSETQ. CDR3 sequence (DNA): TGCGCCAGCAGCCCTACGACGGGGGCCAACGTCCTGACTTTC. Residues: CASSPTTGANVLTF. Using reference TRBV5-1 and TRBJ2-6 for the parts outside the CDR3, the full variable domain is KAGVTQTPRYLIKTRGQQVTLSCSPISGHRSVSWYQQTPGQGLQFLFEYFSETQRNKGNFPGRFSGRQFSNSRSEMNVSTLELGDSALYLCASSPTTGANVLTFGAGSRLTVL.

This chain links TRBV30 with TRBJ1-2; no reliable D call. Trimming removed 2 bases from V and 5 bases from J, with 21 bases in between. CDR3 length: 16 amino acids. Germline V gene sequence: CDR1 GTSNPN, CDR2 SVGIG (reference sequence). CDR3 amino acids: CAWSPGRLQYPYGYTF. CDR3 DNA: TGTGCCTGGAGTCCCGGCAGGCTACAATACCCTTATGGCTACACCTTC.

The chain is built from TRBV30 and TRBJ2-2; either TRBD1 or TRBD2 may fit D (5 bases each). Germline V gene data show CDR1 as GTSNPN and CDR2 as SVGIG (reference sequence). The V gene lost 0 bases and the J gene lost 9 bases, with 17 bases spanning the gap. CDR3 size: 15 residues. The CDR3 sequence is CAWSVPGTAGRELFF. The DNA of the CDR3 is TGTGCCTGGAGTGTACCAGGGACCGCCGGGAGGGAGCTGTTTTTT.

The J gene is TRBJ1-2, the V gene TRBV29-1; 10 nucleotides line up with TRBD1. Trimming at V came to 3 bases and at J to 5 bases, leaving 0 bases not matched to a gene. Germline V gives CDR1 SQVTM, CDR2 ANQGSEA. The CDR3 sequence is 12 residues long. The DNA of the CDR3 is TGCAGCGTTGAGGGACAGGGGTATGGCTACACCTTC. This sequence encodes CSVEGQGYGYTF.

A few counts support this clone. V and J are TRBV4-1 and TRBJ2-7; 9 bases are shared with TRBD2. This CDR3 has 16 residues. CDR1 MGHRA and CDR2 YSYEKL come from the germline V gene. The V and J ends lost 2 bases and 3 bases, in that order; junction bases with no gene match: 8. The CDR3 region is CASSQSVPSGVYEQYF. The CDR3 coding sequence is TGCGCCAGCAGCCAATCAGTCCCTAGCGGGGTCTACGAGCAGTACTTC.

Notes on this clone: The same CDR3 can be traced to other DNA sequences in this sample. DNA of the CDR3: TGTGCCAGCAGCCTCGGCTACCAAGAGACCCAGTACTTC. Residues: CASSLGYQETQYF. The V gene is TRBV7-7, the J gene TRBJ2-5; no clear D. The germline V gene encodes CDR1 SSHAT and CDR2 FNYEAQ (reference sequence). The ends were cut back, 5 bases at V and 0 bases at J, with 7 bases in the middle. This CDR3 has 13 amino acids.